This is a list of T cell receptor beta chains from one sample in a study of cytomegalovirus exposure and HLA in healthy donors. Profiling relied on immunoSEQ multiplex PCR, and the TCRdb table lists in-frame clones only, not all of them. The sample contains about 180,000 clones, almost 80% of which appear only once. Sequencing was performed on PBMCs. The receptors were gathered from a man aged 40-50 years in good health and CMV-seropositive. The CDR3 runs from the conserved cysteine through the conserved F or W. Each record gives: V gene, clone size, D gene, J gene, CDR3 protein, CDR3 DNA. D genes are given only for firm matches. Size tells how often a clone was seen (once, few, many) or the class of an expanded clone, and some rows leave it out.

v_gene: TRBV5-1
abundance: NA
d_gene: TRBD2
j_gene: TRBJ2-3
CDR3aa: CASSSGTSGSSADTQYF
CDR3nt: TGCGCCAGCAGCTCCGGGACTAGCGGGAGCAGCGCAGATACGCAGTATTTT

v_gene: TRBV5-1
abundance: NA
d_gene: TRBD2
j_gene: TRBJ2-5
CDR3aa: CASSLGTSGYQETQYF
CDR3nt: TGCGCCAGCAGCTTGGGGACTAGCGGGTACCAAGAGACCCAGTACTTC

v_gene: TRBV9
abundance: NA
d_gene: NA
j_gene: TRBJ2-1
CDR3aa: CASSVVGGASYNEQFF
CDR3nt: TGTGCCAGCAGCGTAGTGGGGGGGGCCTCCTACAATGAGCAGTTCTTC

v_gene: TRBV5-1
abundance: NA
d_gene: TRBD1
j_gene: TRBJ2-6
CDR3aa: CASSLVGTGGSGANVLTF
CDR3nt: TGCGCCAGCAGCTTGGTCGGGACAGGGGGCTCTGGGGCCAACGTCCTGACTTTC

v_gene: TRBV29-1
abundance: few
d_gene: NA
j_gene: TRBJ2-7
CDR3aa: CSVEAGTLHEQYF
CDR3nt: TGCAGCGTCGAGGCAGGGACATTGCACGAGCAGTACTTC

v_gene: TRBV2
abundance: NA
d_gene: NA
j_gene: TRBJ2-1
CDR3aa: CASSGERENEQFF
CDR3nt: TGTGCCAGCAGTGGGGAACGGGAGAATGAGCAGTTCTTC

v_gene: TRBV4-1
abundance: NA
d_gene: NA
j_gene: TRBJ1-1
CDR3aa: CASSQTTFF
CDR3nt: TGCGCCAGCAGCCAAACAACTTTCTTT

v_gene: TRBV18
abundance: NA
d_gene: TRBD2
j_gene: TRBJ2-1
CDR3aa: CASSQQLAGGPNEQFF
CDR3nt: TGTGCCAGCTCACAACAACTAGCGGGAGGCCCTAATGAGCAGTTCTTC

v_gene: TRBV10-3
abundance: NA
d_gene: TRBD2
j_gene: TRBJ2-5
CDR3aa: CAIASGRTETQYF
CDR3nt: TGTGCCATCGCCAGCGGGAGGACGGAGACCCAGTACTTC

v_gene: TRBV6-4
abundance: once
d_gene: TRBD1
j_gene: TRBJ1-4
CDR3aa: CASSDHLGGRKKLFF
CDR3nt: TGTGCCAGCAGTGACCACTTAGGGGGCCGGAAAAAACTGTTTTTT

v_gene: TRBV6-1
abundance: NA
d_gene: NA
j_gene: TRBJ2-3
CDR3aa: CASSEGFRGGSTDTQYF
CDR3nt: TGTGCCAGCAGTGAAGGCTTCAGGGGTGGGAGCACAGATACGCAGTATTTT

v_gene: TRBV12-5
abundance: NA
d_gene: TRBD2
j_gene: TRBJ2-3
CDR3aa: CASGPYGGSRADTQYF
CDR3nt: TGTGCTAGTGGTCCCTATGGCGGGAGTAGGGCAGATACGCAGTATTTT

v_gene: TRBV19
abundance: NA
d_gene: NA
j_gene: TRBJ1-2
CDR3aa: CASSGPTPRGVYGYTF
CDR3nt: TGTGCCAGTAGTGGACCGACGCCGCGGGGAGTCTATGGCTACACCTTC

v_gene: TRBV5-1
abundance: NA
d_gene: NA
j_gene: TRBJ1-5
CDR3aa: CASSPGQSRQPQHF
CDR3nt: TGCGCCAGCAGCCCAGGACAGTCTCGTCAGCCCCAGCATTTT

v_gene: TRBV19
abundance: NA
d_gene: NA
j_gene: TRBJ1-2
CDR3aa: CASSIAPLYGYTF
CDR3nt: TGTGCCAGTAGTATCGCGCCACTCTATGGCTACACCTTC

v_gene: TRBV11-3
abundance: NA
d_gene: TRBD1
j_gene: TRBJ2-7
CDR3aa: CASSLNSGGFYEQYF
CDR3nt: TGTGCCAGCAGCTTAAATTCAGGGGGCTTTTACGAGCAGTACTTC

v_gene: TRBV2
abundance: NA
d_gene: NA
j_gene: TRBJ1-6
CDR3aa: CASSDGHYNSPLHF
CDR3nt: TGTGCCAGCAGTGATGGACATTATAATTCACCCCTCCACTTT

v_gene: TRBV18
abundance: NA
d_gene: TRBD1
j_gene: TRBJ1-1
CDR3aa: CASSSTGKNTEAFF
CDR3nt: TGTGCCAGCTCATCGACAGGGAAGAACACTGAAGCTTTCTTT

v_gene: TRBV28
abundance: NA
d_gene: TRBD1
j_gene: TRBJ2-1
CDR3aa: CASSATFRQGAAYNEQFF
CDR3nt: TGTGCCAGCAGTGCTACCTTCCGACAGGGGGCCGCCTACAATGAGCAGTTCTTC

v_gene: TRBV21-1
abundance: few
d_gene: NA
j_gene: TRBJ2-1
CDR3aa: CASSELAAQFF
CDR3nt: TGTGCCAGCAGCGAACTAGCTGCGCAGTTCTTC

v_gene: TRBV2
abundance: NA
d_gene: TRBD2
j_gene: TRBJ2-3
CDR3aa: CASSGLSGRTDTQYF
CDR3nt: TGTGCCAGCAGTGGCCTTAGCGGGAGGACAGATACGCAGTATTTT

v_gene: TRBV11-3
abundance: NA
d_gene: NA
j_gene: TRBJ2-7
CDR3aa: CASSAYYEQYF
CDR3nt: TGTGCCAGCAGCGCCTACTACGAGCAGTACTTC